Ten or more counts support the clone carrying this TCR beta chain. Its antigen is as yet unknown. This sample was taken from a study of T cell repertoires in cytomegalovirus infection. Study-level background: Through public TCR beta signatures, both CMV infection and matching HLA type were indicated.

In TCRdb, the reads were re-called with MiXCR into one record per CDR3 protein. The sample has about 140,000 distinct CDR3 sequences, about 6.5% seen once. The germline gives CDR1 SGHTA, CDR2 FQGNSA. V dropped 0 bases and J dropped 5 bases, with 4 bases sitting between them. This CDR3 contains 12 residues. Study-level points and caveats: Dominating the ex vivo response were TCR beta clonotypes that were CMV-specific and HLA-C-restricted. The cumulative frequency of public TCR beta families identified carriers of CMV plus the relevant HLA.

The chain has TRBV7-2 and TRBJ1-1; D remains ambiguous. This sequence was found in a human donor in good health (CMV status not recorded). Some clones in this sample may be carry-over from other donors' samples. The sequenced material came from PBMCs. The CDR3 DNA is TGTGCCAGCAGCTTAGCCGCAACTGAAGCTTTCTTT. Its translation is CASSLAATEAFF. The full variable domain, rest sourced from reference TRBV7-2 and TRBJ1-1, is GAGVSQSPSNKVTEKGKDVELRCDPISGHTALYWYRQSLGQGLEFLIYFQGNSAPDKSGLPSDRFSAERTGGSVSTLTIQRTQQEDSAVYLCASSLAATEAFFGQGTRLTVV.